A selection of T cell receptor beta chains follows, all from one sample in a study of CD8 T cells in Susac syndrome. TCRdb redid the calling of the immunoSEQ multiplex PCR reads with MiXCR, one entry per CDR3 protein. The sample contains roughly 190,000 distinct CDR3 sequences, 90% to 95% of which appear only once. Sequenced input: CD4+ T cells from PBMCs. The source is a human donor with Susac syndrome. CDR3s include the opening cysteine and the closing phenylalanine or tryptophan.

CASSVTRGSAYNEQFF	TRBV9	TRBJ2-1
CASSLGGFGGNSPLHF	TRBV5-1	TRBJ1-6
CASSQVGGGRREQFF	TRBV4-1	TRBJ2-1
CSATGPRNTIYF	TRBV20-1	TRBJ1-3
CAISEGPGQYF	TRBV10-3	TRBJ2-7
CASRIGGADNSPLHF	TRBV5-1	TRBJ1-6
CSARRGEGQGYEQYF	TRBV20-1	TRBJ2-7
CASSQVRETQYF	TRBV3-1	TRBJ2-5
CASSQEVPGANVLTF	TRBV4-1	TRBJ2-6
CASSFEGLKQYF	TRBV7-2	TRBJ2-7
CASSKGQGSGRAPNYGYTF	TRBV4-1	TRBJ1-2
CSARDPRAASNTEAFF	TRBV20-1	TRBJ1-1
CASSLSRGIKENYGYTF	TRBV12-3/TRBV12-4	TRBJ1-2
CASSSRVENSPLHF	TRBV5-4	TRBJ1-6
CASSLDGQYEQYF	TRBV5-1	TRBJ2-7
CASTAPGQLTEAFF	TRBV6-5	TRBJ1-1
CAWTGYTEAFF	TRBV30	TRBJ1-1
CASSLSTRGTQETQYF	TRBV5-1	TRBJ2-5
CASSLQRQVSIYGYTF	TRBV27	TRBJ1-2
CSASPGPVETQYF	TRBV20-1	TRBJ2-5
CASSAGPGQNDEQYF	TRBV5-1	TRBJ2-7
CASSQLDGTGYEQYF	TRBV9	TRBJ2-7
CASNNYRNTYEQYF	TRBV28	TRBJ2-7
CATSDQDRQETQYF	TRBV24-1	TRBJ2-5
CASSKGNRSGGDQETQYF	TRBV21-1	TRBJ2-5
CASSLASGGAGDTQYF	TRBV7-9	TRBJ2-3
CSAREVDLDYKTQYF	TRBV20-1	TRBJ2-3
CASSEGGGQGTSPLHF	TRBV9	TRBJ1-6
CASTRGTGNVYEQYF	TRBV5-1	TRBJ2-7
CSAPGGGLVYNEQFF	TRBV20-1	TRBJ2-1
CSARAGSARFYEQYF	TRBV20-1	TRBJ2-7
CASSSDPTRSMNTEAFF	TRBV7-8	TRBJ1-1
CASSLPGQGQNIQYF	TRBV11-2	TRBJ2-4